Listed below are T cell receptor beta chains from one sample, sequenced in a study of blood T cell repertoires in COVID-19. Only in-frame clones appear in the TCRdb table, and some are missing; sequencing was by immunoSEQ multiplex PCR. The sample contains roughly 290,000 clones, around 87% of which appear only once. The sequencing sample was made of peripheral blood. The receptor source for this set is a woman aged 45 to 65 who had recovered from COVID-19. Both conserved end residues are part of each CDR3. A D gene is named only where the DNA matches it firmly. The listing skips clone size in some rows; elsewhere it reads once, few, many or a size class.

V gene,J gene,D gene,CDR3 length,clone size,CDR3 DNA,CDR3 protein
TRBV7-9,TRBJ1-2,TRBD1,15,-,TGTGCCAGCAGCCGAAGGACAGGGAGTAACTATGGCTACACCTTC,CASSRRTGSNYGYTF
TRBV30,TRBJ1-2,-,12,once,TGTGCCTGGAGTGTAGAGTCCTATGGCTACACCTTC,CAWSVESYGYTF
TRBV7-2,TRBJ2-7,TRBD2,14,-,TGTGCCAGCAGCCCCAACGGGGGGGCCGGTGAGCAGTACTTC,CASSPNGGAGEQYF
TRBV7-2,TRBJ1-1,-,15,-,TGTGCCAGCAGCTTAGTCCCCCCACAGAACACTGAAGCTTTCTTT,CASSLVPPQNTEAFF
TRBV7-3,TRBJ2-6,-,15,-,TGTGCCAGCAGCCTACTAGGGCCTGGGGCCAACGTCCTGACTTTC,CASSLLGPGANVLTF
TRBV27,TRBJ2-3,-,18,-,TGTGCCAGCAGTTCCCGGGACAGGGGACTAGCGGAAACAGATACGCAGTATTTT,CASSSRDRGLAETDTQYF
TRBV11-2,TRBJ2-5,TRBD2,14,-,TGTGCCAGCAGCTTAGTACTAGCGGGGGGGCCGCAGTACTTC,CASSLVLAGGPQYF
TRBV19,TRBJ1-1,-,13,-,TGTGCCAGCGGCTACAGGGTTGTGACTGAAGCTTTCTTT,CASGYRVVTEAFF
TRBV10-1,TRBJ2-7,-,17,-,TGCGCCAGCAGTGGGTCAAACAGGAACACGAGCTCCTACGAGCAGTACTTC,CASSGSNRNTSSYEQYF
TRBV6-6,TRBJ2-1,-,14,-,TGTGCCAGCACCCTATCGTATCGGAGCAATGAGCAGTTCTTC,CASTLSYRSNEQFF
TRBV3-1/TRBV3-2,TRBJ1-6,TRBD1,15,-,TGTGCCAGCAGCCTCGGACAGGTTCCGGTTTCTCCCCTCCACTTT,CASSLGQVPVSPLHF
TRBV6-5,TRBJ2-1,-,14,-,TGTGCCAGCGGCGGGAAGACCTCCTACAATGAGCAGTTCTTC,CASGGKTSYNEQFF
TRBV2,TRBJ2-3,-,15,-,TGTGCCAGCAGTGACGGGGGTTTGTTAACAGATACGCAGTATTTT,CASSDGGLLTDTQYF
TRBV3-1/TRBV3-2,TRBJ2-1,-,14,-,TGTGCCAGCAGACTTTGGGACTCTTACAATGAGCAGTTCTTC,CASRLWDSYNEQFF
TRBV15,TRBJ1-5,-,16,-,TGTGCCACCAGCAGAGATCGGGGGACCGGTAATCAGCCCCAGCATTTT,CATSRDRGTGNQPQHF
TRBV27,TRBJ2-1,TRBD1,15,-,TGTGCCGGTACCTCCCGGGACAGGGAATCGAATGAGCAGTTCTTC,CAGTSRDRESNEQFF
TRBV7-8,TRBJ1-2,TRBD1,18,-,TGTGCCAGCAGCTTAGCGAGTATCGGACAGGGCGAAAACTATGGCTACACCTTC,CASSLASIGQGENYGYTF
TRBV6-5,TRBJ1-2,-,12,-,TGTGCCAGCAGTTATATTCAGGGGGGCTACACCTTC,CASSYIQGGYTF
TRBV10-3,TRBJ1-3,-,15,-,TGTGCCATCAGTGGTCAGGCCAGCTCTGGAAACACCATATATTTT,CAISGQASSGNTIYF
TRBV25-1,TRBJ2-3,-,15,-,TGTGCCAGCAGTAGGCGGGGCGGGAGCACAGATACGCAGTATTTT,CASSRRGGSTDTQYF
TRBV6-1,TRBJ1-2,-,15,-,TGTGCCAGCACTGAAGCGAGGTTATCGTACTATGGCTACACCTTC,CASTEARLSYYGYTF
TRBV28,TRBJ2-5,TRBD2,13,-,TGTGCCAGCAGTTTCAGGGTGGGGGGGGCCCAGTACTTC,CASSFRVGGAQYF
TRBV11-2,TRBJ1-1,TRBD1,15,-,TGTGCCAGCAGCCCTTGGGACAGGGGGAACACTGAAGCTTTCTTT,CASSPWDRGNTEAFF
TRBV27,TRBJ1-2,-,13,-,TGTGCCAGCAGTTTATCTAGGGGGGGCGGCTACACCTTC,CASSLSRGGGYTF
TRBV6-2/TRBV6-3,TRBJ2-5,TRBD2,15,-,TGTGCCAGCAGCCGAGGGACTAGCAGACAAGAGACCCAGTACTTC,CASSRGTSRQETQYF
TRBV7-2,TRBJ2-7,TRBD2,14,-,TGTGCCAGCAGCTTGAGCGGGAGCTCCTACGAGCAGTACTTC,CASSLSGSSYEQYF
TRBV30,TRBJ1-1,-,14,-,TGTGCCTGGAGTAGGGACAACCAGAACACTGAAGCTTTCTTT,CAWSRDNQNTEAFF
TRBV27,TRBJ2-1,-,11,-,TGTGCCAGCCGGTACCACAATGAGCAGTTCTTC,CASRYHNEQFF
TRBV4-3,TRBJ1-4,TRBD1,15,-,TGCGCCAGCAGTCTTACCGGGACAGGGCGTGAAAAACTGTTTTTT,CASSLTGTGREKLFF
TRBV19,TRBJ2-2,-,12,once,TGTGCCACGACTAGTTTCGCCGGGGAGCTGTTTTTT,CATTSFAGELFF
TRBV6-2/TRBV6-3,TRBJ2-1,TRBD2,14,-,TGTGCCAGCAGTACCCGGACTAGAGGCGATGAGCAGTTCTTC,CASSTRTRGDEQFF
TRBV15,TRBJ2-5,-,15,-,TGTGCCACCAGAGATGGGAGAGACTTAAAAGAGACCCAGTACTTC,CATRDGRDLKETQYF
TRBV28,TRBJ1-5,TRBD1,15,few,TGTGCCAGCAGTTGGACAGGGGGCTACGGTCAGCCCCAGCATTTT,CASSWTGGYGQPQHF
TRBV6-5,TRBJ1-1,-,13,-,TGTGCCAGCAGTACCGATGTACGAGCTGAAGCTTTCTTT,CASSTDVRAEAFF
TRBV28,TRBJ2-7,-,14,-,TGTGCCAGCAGTTTATCTCAGGTTACATACGAGCAGTACTTC,CASSLSQVTYEQYF
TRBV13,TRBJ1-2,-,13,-,TGTGCCAGCAGCTTAGGACAGAACTATGGCTACACCTTC,CASSLGQNYGYTF
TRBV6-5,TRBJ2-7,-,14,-,TGTGCCAGCAGGGATGCGGGATACGTAAACGAGCAGTACTTC,CASRDAGYVNEQYF
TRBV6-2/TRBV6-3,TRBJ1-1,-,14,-,TGTGCCAGCAGTTACCCGGGGTGGAACACTGAAGCTTTCTTT,CASSYPGWNTEAFF
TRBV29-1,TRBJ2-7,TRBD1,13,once,TGCAGCGTCGCGGGACAGGTCACCTACGAGCAGTACTTC,CSVAGQVTYEQYF
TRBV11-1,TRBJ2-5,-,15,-,TGTGCCAGCAGCTTATACGGGGAGAGGGGGGAGACCCAGTACTTC,CASSLYGERGETQYF
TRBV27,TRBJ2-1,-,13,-,TGTGCCAGCAGCCTCGGGATTTACAATGAGCAGTTCTTC,CASSLGIYNEQFF
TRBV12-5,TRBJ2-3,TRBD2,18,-,TGTGCTAGTGGTCTGGGGACTAGCGGGAGACGGACTTCGGATACGCAGTATTTT,CASGLGTSGRRTSDTQYF
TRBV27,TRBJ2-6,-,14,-,TGTGCCAGCAGTTTGAGAGGGGGGGCCAACGTCCTGACTTTC,CASSLRGGANVLTF
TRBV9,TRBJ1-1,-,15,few,TGTGCCAGCAGCGTAGGGGCAGGGTTGATGTCTGAAGCTTTCTTT,CASSVGAGLMSEAFF
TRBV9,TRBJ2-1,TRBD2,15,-,TGTGCCAGCAGCGAAACTAGCGGGTCCTACAATGAGCAGTTCTTC,CASSETSGSYNEQFF
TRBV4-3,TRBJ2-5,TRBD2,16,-,TGCGCCAGCAGCCAAGACGGGACTAGCTCTGGGGAGACCCAGTACTTC,CASSQDGTSSGETQYF
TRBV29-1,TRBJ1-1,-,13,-,TGCAGCGTTGAAGAATCTCAGGGCACTGAAGCTTTCTTT,CSVEESQGTEAFF
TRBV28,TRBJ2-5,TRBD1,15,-,TGTGCCAGCAGTTCCCTTGGGACAGGGGCGAAGACCCAGTACTTC,CASSSLGTGAKTQYF
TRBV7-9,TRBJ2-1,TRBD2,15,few,TGTGCCAGCAGCCCCGGACTAGCGGACTACAATGAGCAGTTCTTC,CASSPGLADYNEQFF
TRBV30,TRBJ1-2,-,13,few,TGTGCCTGGAGTGTCGCCGGGGAGGGGGGCTACACCTTC,CAWSVAGEGGYTF
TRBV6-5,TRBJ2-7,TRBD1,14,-,TGTGCCAGCAGCCCCGGGACAGGGAGGTACGAGCAGTACTTC,CASSPGTGRYEQYF
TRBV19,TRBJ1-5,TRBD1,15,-,TGTGCCACACGACCTCCACAGGGGGTAACTCAGCCCCAGCATTTT,CATRPPQGVTQPQHF
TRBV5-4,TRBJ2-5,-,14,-,TGTGCCAGCAGCTTGGGAAGGGGCCAAGAGACCCAGTACTTC,CASSLGRGQETQYF
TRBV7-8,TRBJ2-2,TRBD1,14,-,TGTGCCAGCAGCTGGGACAGGGTCACCGGGGAGCTGTTTTTT,CASSWDRVTGELFF
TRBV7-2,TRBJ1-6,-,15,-,TGTGCCAGCAGCTTAACGCGAGAAAATAATTCACCCCTCCACTTT,CASSLTRENNSPLHF
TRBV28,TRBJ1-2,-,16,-,TGTGCCAGCAGTAGGAACCTGACACCCCTTAACTATGGCTACACCTTC,CASSRNLTPLNYGYTF
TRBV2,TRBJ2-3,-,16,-,TGTGCCAGCAGCGCCGGGGAGCGTTCGGGCACAGATACGCAGTATTTT,CASSAGERSGTDTQYF